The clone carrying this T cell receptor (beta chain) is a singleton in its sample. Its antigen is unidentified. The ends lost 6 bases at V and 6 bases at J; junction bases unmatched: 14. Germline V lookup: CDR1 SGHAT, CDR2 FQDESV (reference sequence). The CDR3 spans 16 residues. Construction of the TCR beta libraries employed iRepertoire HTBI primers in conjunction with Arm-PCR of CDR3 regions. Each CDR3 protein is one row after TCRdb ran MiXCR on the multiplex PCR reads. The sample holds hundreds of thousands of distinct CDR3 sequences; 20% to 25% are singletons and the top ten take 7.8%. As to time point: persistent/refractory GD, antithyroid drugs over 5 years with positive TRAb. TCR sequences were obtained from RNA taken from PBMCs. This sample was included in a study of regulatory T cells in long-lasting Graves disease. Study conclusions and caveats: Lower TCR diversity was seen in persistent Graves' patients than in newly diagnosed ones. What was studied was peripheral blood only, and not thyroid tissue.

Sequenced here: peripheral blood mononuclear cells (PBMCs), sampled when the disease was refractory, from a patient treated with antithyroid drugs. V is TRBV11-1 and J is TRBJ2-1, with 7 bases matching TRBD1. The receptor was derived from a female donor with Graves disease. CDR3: CASSDRDSITSNEQFF. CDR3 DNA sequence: TGTGCCAGCAGTGACAGGGACAGTATTACGTCCAATGAGCAGTTCTTC.